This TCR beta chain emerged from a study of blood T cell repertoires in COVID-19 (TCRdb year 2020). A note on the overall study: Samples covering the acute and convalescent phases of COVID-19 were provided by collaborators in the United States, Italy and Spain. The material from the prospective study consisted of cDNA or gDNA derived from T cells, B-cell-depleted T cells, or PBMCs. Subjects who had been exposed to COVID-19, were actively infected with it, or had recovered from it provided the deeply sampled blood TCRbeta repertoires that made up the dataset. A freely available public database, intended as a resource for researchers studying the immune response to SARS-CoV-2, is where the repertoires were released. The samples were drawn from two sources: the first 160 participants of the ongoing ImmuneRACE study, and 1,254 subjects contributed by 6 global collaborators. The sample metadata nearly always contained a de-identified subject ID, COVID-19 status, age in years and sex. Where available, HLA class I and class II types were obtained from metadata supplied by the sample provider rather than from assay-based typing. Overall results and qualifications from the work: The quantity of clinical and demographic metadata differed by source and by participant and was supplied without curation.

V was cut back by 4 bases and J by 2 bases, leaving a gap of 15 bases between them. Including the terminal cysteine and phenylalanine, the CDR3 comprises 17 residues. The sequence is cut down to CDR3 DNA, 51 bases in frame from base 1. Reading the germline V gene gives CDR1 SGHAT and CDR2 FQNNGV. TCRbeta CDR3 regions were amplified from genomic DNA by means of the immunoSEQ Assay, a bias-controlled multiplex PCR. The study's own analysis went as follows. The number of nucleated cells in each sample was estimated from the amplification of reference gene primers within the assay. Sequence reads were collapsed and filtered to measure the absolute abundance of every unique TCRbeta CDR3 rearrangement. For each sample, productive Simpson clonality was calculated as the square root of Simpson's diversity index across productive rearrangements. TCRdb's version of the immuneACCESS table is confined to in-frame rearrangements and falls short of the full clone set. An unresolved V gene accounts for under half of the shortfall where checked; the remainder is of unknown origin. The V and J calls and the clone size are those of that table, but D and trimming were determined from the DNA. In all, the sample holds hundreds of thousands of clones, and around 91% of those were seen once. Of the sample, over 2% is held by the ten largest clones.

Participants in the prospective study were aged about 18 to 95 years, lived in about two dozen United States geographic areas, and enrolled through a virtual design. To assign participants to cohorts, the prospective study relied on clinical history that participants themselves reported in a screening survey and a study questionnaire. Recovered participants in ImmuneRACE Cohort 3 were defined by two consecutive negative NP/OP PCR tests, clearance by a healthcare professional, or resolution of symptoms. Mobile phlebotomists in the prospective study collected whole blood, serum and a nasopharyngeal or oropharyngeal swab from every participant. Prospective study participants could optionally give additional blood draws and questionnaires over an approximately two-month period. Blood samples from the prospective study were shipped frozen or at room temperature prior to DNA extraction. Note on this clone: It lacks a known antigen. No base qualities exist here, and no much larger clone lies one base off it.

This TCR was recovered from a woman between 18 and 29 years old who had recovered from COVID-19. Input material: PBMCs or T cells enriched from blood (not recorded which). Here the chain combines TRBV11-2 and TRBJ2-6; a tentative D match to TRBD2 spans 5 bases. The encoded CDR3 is CASSSFTRVTGANVLTF. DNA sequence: TGTGCCAGCAGCTCGTTTACGAGGGTTACTGGGGCCAACGTCCTGACTTTC.